Listed below are T cell receptor beta chains from one sample, sequenced in a study of blood T cell repertoires in COVID-19. Assay: immunoSEQ multiplex PCR; the TCRdb copy retains only in-frame clones and omits some. The data show some 100,000 clones, approximately 90% seen once. Sample: peripheral blood. These receptors were taken from a man aged 60 to 69 with acute or convalescent COVID-19. Each CDR3 is given with its conserved first and last residue. Fields, in order: clone size, D gene, V gene, J gene, CDR3 protein, CDR3 DNA. The D gene is left open where the match is weak. Clone size is shown for a subset of rows, as once, few, many or a class of expanded clone.

.	TRBD2	TRBV7-9	TRBJ2-5	CASSPGLALETQYF	TGTGCCAGCAGCCCAGGACTAGCCTTAGAGACCCAGTACTTC
.	TRBD2	TRBV7-2	TRBJ2-2	CASSLQSGRADRTGELFF	TGTGCCAGCAGCTTACAAAGCGGGAGGGCCGATAGGACCGGGGAGCTGTTTTTT
.	TRBD1	TRBV5-1	TRBJ1-3	CASSTLGQSSGNTIYF	TGCGCCAGCAGCACACTGGGACAGTCCTCTGGAAACACCATATATTTT
.	.	TRBV19	TRBJ1-5	CASSIVRGGNQPQHF	TGTGCCAGTAGTATAGTTCGCGGGGGCAATCAGCCCCAGCATTTT
.	.	TRBV5-1	TRBJ2-7	CASSLAAGSSYEQYF	TGCGCCAGCAGCTTGGCGGCGGGTTCCTCCTACGAGCAGTACTTC
.	TRBD1	TRBV11-1	TRBJ2-2	CASAHRGNTGELFF	TGTGCCAGCGCCCACAGGGGTAACACCGGGGAGCTGTTTTTT
.	.	TRBV11-1	TRBJ2-5	CASSLKVDRGTQYF	TGTGCCAGCAGCTTAAAGGTTGATCGGGGGACCCAGTACTTC
.	.	TRBV5-6	TRBJ2-5	CASSLAGRGQETQYF	TGTGCCAGCAGCTTGGCCGGCAGGGGCCAAGAGACCCAGTACTTC
.	.	TRBV9	TRBJ1-2	CASSVGAGNYGYTF	TGTGCCAGCAGCGTAGGTGCAGGGAACTATGGCTACACCTTC
.	.	TRBV12-3/TRBV12-4	TRBJ1-5	CASRAQGGQPQHF	TGTGCCAGCAGGGCACAGGGTGGGCAGCCCCAGCATTTT
.	.	TRBV5-4	TRBJ2-7	CASSPGTGNYEQYF	TGTGCCAGCAGCCCCGGTACCGGGAACTACGAGCAGTACTTC
.	TRBD2	TRBV18	TRBJ2-2	CASSRGLAGPTGELFF	TGTGCCAGCTCGCGGGGACTAGCGGGACCCACCGGGGAGCTGTTTTTT
.	.	TRBV9	TRBJ2-1	CASSERLQGSYEQFF	TGTGCCAGCAGTGAACGACTCCAGGGGAGCTATGAGCAGTTCTTC
few	TRBD1	TRBV28	TRBJ1-6	CASSSGQGRNSPLHF	TGTGCCAGCAGCTCGGGACAGGGTAGGAATTCACCCCTCCACTTT
.	TRBD1	TRBV19	TRBJ2-3	CASGSGQGSLDTQYF	TGTGCCAGCGGCTCGGGACAGGGATCGTTGGATACGCAGTATTTT
.	TRBD2	TRBV28	TRBJ2-1	CASSLLAGIYNEQFF	TGTGCCAGCAGTTTATTAGCGGGAATCTACAATGAGCAGTTCTTC
once	TRBD2	TRBV19	TRBJ2-1	CASSTRLANEQFF	TGTGCCAGTAGTACCCGACTAGCGAATGAGCAGTTCTTC
.	.	TRBV10-3	TRBJ1-2	CAIRPRVRYGYTF	TGTGCCATCAGACCCAGGGTTAGGTATGGCTACACCTTC
.	.	TRBV7-9	TRBJ2-2	CASSFSGTFTNTGELFF	TGTGCCAGCAGCTTCTCCGGGACTTTTACTAACACCGGGGAGCTGTTTTTT
few	TRBD2	TRBV2	TRBJ2-7	CASRLRTSGSEQYF	TGTGCCAGCAGGCTTAGGACTAGCGGGAGCGAGCAGTACTTC
.	TRBD1	TRBV28	TRBJ1-1	CASSLTGTGSTEAFF	TGTGCCAGCAGTTTGACCGGGACAGGGAGCACTGAAGCTTTCTTT
.	.	TRBV11-2	TRBJ1-2	CASSFGRGREGYTF	TGTGCCAGCAGCTTTGGGCGGGGGCGCGAAGGCTACACCTTC
once	.	TRBV19	TRBJ1-1	CASSNGRGTEAFF	TGTGCCAGTAGTAACGGCAGGGGAACTGAAGCTTTCTTT
.	.	TRBV19	TRBJ2-2	CASIDHSGANTGELFF	TGTGCCAGTATAGATCATAGCGGAGCGAACACCGGGGAGCTGTTTTTT